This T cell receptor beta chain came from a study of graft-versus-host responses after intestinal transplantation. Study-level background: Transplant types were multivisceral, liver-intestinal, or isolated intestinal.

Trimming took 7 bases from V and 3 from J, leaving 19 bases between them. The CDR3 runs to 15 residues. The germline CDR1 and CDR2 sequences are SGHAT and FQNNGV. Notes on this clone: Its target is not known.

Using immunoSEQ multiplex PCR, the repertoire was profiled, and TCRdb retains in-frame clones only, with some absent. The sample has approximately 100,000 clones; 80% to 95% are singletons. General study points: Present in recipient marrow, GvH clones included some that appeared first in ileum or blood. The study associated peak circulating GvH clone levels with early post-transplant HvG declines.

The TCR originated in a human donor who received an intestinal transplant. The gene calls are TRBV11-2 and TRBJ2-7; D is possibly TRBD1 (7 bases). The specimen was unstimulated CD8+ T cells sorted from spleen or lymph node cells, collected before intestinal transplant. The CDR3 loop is CASTQGAQGGYEQYF. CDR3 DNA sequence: TGTGCCAGCACCCAAGGGGCTCAGGGGGGCTACGAGCAGTACTTC.